Following are 2 T cell receptor beta chains from one sample sequenced in a study of response to subunit inactivated influenza vaccine. MiXCR, run by TCRdb on the RT-PCR reads, gives a single entry per CDR3 protein. The sample holds about 190,000 distinct CDR3 sequences; approximately 15% are singletons and the top ten take roughly 25%. Material: CD8+ T cells sorted from PBMCs, obtained about 5 days after vaccination. Receptors were obtained from a man between 45 and 60 years old who received an inactivated influenza vaccine.

In this sample, this clonotype turned up many times. The chain joins TRBV6-2 or TRBV6-3 to TRBJ2-1; D uncertain. This CDR3 region has 17 residues. V lost 1 base to trimming and J lost 0 bases, with 13 bases between them. The germline gives CDR1 MNHEY, CDR2 SVGEGT. CDR3 protein: CASSYLPADYSYNEQFF. The CDR3 DNA reads as TGTGCCAGCAGTTACTTACCCGCTGATTACTCCTACAATGAGCAGTTCTTC.

The chain is built from TRBV7-9 and TRBJ2-7, with D possibly TRBD1 on 5 matching bases. This CDR3 has 12 amino acids. Between the trimmed V and J ends, which lost 6 bases and 5 bases, there was a span of 11 bases. CDR1 SEHNR and CDR2 FQNEAQ come from the germline V gene (reference sequence). CDR3 residues: CASRDRGDEQYF. DNA of the CDR3: TGTGCCAGCAGGGATAGGGGCGACGAGCAGTACTTC.